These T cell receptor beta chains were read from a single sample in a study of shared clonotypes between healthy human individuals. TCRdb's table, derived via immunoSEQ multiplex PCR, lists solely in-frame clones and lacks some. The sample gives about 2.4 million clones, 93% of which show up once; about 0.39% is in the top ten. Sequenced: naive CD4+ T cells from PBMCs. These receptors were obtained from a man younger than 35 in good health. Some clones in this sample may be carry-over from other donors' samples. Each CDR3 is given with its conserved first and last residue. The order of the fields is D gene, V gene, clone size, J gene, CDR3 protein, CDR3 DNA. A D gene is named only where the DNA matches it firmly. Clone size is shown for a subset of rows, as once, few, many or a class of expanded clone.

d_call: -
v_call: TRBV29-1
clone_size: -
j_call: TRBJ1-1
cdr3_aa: CSVSSGPTEAFF
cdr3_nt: TGCAGCGTCTCATCAGGGCCCACTGAAGCTTTCTTT

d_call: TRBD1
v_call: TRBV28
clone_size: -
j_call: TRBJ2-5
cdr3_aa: CASSFPAGGASQYF
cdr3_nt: TGTGCCAGCAGTTTCCCTGCAGGGGGTGCTTCCCAGTACTTC

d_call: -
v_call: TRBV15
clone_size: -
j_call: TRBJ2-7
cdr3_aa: CATSRDYSYEQYF
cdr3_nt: TGTGCCACCAGCAGAGACTACTCCTACGAGCAGTACTTC

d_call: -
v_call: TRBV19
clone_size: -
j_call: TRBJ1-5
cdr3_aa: CASSSRGHQPQHF
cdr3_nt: TGTGCCAGTAGTAGCAGGGGCCATCAGCCCCAGCATTTT

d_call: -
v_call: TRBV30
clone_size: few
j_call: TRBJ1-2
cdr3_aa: CAWRTRTGGYTF
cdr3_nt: TGTGCCTGGAGGACTAGGACGGGTGGCTACACCTTC

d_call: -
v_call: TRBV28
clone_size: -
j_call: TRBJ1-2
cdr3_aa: CASSRTAGYGYTF
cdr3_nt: TGTGCCAGCAGTCGGACAGCCGGCTATGGCTACACCTTC

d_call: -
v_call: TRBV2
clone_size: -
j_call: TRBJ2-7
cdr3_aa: CASSEQGPGPYEQYF
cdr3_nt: TGTGCCAGCAGCGAGCAGGGCCCCGGACCCTACGAGCAGTACTTC

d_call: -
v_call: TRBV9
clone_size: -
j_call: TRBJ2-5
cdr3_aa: CASSVDVHRETQYF
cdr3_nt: TGTGCCAGCAGCGTAGATGTCCATAGAGAGACCCAGTACTTC

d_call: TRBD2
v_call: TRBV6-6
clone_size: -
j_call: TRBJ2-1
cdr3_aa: CASSQLAGVGNEQFF
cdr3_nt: TGTGCCAGCAGCCAGCTAGCGGGAGTGGGGAATGAGCAGTTCTTC

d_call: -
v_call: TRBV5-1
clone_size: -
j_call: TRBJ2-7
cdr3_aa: CASSLGLFPLEQYF
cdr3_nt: TGCGCCAGCAGCTTGGGTCTGTTCCCGCTCGAGCAGTACTTC

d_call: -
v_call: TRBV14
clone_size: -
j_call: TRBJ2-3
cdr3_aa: CASSPSQGDTQYF
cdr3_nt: TGTGCCAGCAGCCCGAGCCAAGGAGATACGCAGTATTTT

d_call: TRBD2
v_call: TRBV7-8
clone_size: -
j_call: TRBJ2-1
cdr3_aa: CASSPSGRAVNEQFF
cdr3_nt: TGTGCCAGCAGCCCAAGCGGGAGGGCCGTAAATGAGCAGTTCTTC